Each of the 21 T cell receptor beta chains below was sequenced from the same sample in a study of monozygotic twins with inflammatory bowel disease. Using the 5' RACE reads, TCRdb records one entry per CDR3 protein without DNA. With approximately 160,000 distinct CDR3 sequences in the sample, the ten largest clones hold approximately 2.5%. The sample comprised blood. The receptors originated from a human donor with ulcerative colitis or Crohn's disease, or a healthy co-twin of an affected twin (not recorded which).

The rearrangement links TRBV9 to TRBJ2-2; TCRdb designates TRBD2, a call that cannot be tested without DNA. Germline V gene lookup returns CDR1 SGDLS and CDR2 YYNGEE. CDR3 length: 16 residues. The chain's CDR3 is CASSVGLALNTGELFF.

The chain's CDR3 is CASSSPLAGGPYNEQFF. The chain joins TRBV5-8 to TRBJ2-1; TCRdb calls TRBD2, which cannot be checked without DNA. Germline CDR1 reads SGHTS; CDR2 reads YDEGEE. The CDR3 is made up of 17 amino acids.

This rearrangement joins TRBV28 to TRBJ2-5; without DNA, the TCRdb call of TRBD2 cannot be checked. Germline V gene lookup returns CDR1 MDHEN and CDR2 SYDVKM. The CDR3 covers 16 residues. Here the CDR3 reads CASLNGLISLQETQYF.

This chain links TRBV6-6 with TRBJ2-5; the TCRdb call, TRBD1, lacks DNA for checking. The CDR3 runs 14 residues. Germline assignment: CDR1 MNHNY and CDR2 SVGAGI (reference sequence). The CDR3 protein is CASTLGGQQETQYF.

This chain's CDR3 is CASAEAGELFF. The genes are TRBV6-5 and TRBJ2-2; TCRdb outputs TRBD2, but without DNA this stays unchecked. The V gene's germline CDR1 is MNHEY and CDR2 SVGAGI. The CDR3 covers 11 residues.

The V call is TRBV7-3, the J call TRBJ2-3; TCRdb indicates TRBD1, and absent DNA this call remains unverified. The CDR3 covers 15 residues. Germline CDR1 is SGHTA and CDR2 is FQGTGA. The CDR3 spells CASSATQVITDTQYF. The full variable domain, completed using reference TRBV7-3 and TRBJ2-3, is GAGVSQTPSNKVTEKGKYVELRCDPISGHTALYWYRQSLGQGPEFLIYFQGTGAADDSGLPNDRFFAVRPEGSVSTLKIQRTERGDSAVYLCASSATQVITDTQYFGPGTRLTVL.

The chain links TRBV5-6 to TRBJ1-5. CDR3 length: 13 residues. Germline lookup yields CDR1 SGHDT and CDR2 YYEEEE. Here the CDR3 reads CASSFGVNQPQHF.

The V call is TRBV30, the J call TRBJ1-2; TCRdb picks TRBD1, but there is no DNA to check that call. This CDR3 is 17 amino acids long. The germline V gene has CDR1 GTSNPN and CDR2 SVGIG (reference sequence). Here the CDR3 reads CAWSVVFGRDQGPPYTF.

The V call is TRBV12-3 or TRBV12-4, the J call TRBJ2-7; TCRdb lists TRBD1, though no DNA is available to test this call. CDR3 length: 15 residues. The CDR3 protein is CASSFETGPHYEQYF.

CDR3 residues: CASKKDTASTDTQYF. The gene calls are TRBV5-1 and TRBJ2-3; TCRdb returns TRBD1, unconfirmable since there is no DNA. The CDR3 totals 15 residues. Germline V gene sequence: CDR1 SGHRS, CDR2 YFSETQ.

The rearrangement joins TRBV5-1 to TRBJ1-1. CDR3 length equals 16 residues. CDR1 and CDR2 from the germline V gene are SGHRS and YFSETQ. CDR3 residues: CASSSRGGRGVTEAFF.

The rearrangement joins TRBV12-3 or TRBV12-4 to TRBJ2-5; there is no DNA to check the TCRdb D call of TRBD2. The CDR3 runs to 14 residues. The CDR3 sequence is CASSSSQGPLTQYF.

This sequence joins TRBV7-9 and TRBJ2-2. This CDR3 has 14 residues. Germline V gene sequence: CDR1 SEHNR, CDR2 FQNEAQ (reference sequence). The CDR3 spells CASSLGSAGRELFF.

The chain has TRBV7-2 and TRBJ1-3; the D call of TRBD1 rests on TCRdb alone, since no DNA is present to check it. The length of the CDR3 is 16 residues. Per germline, CDR1 SGHTA and CDR2 FQGNSA. CDR3: CASSRDRATVGNTIYF.

The chain combines TRBV20-1 with TRBJ2-1; with no DNA, the TCRdb D assignment of TRBD2 cannot be verified. The CDR3 is 14 amino acids. Germline values: CDR1 DFQATT, CDR2 SNEGSKA (reference sequence). CDR3 loop: CSARDDRTAVEQFF.

This chain links TRBV10-3 with TRBJ2-7; there is no DNA to check the TCRdb D call of TRBD2. CDR1 and CDR2 (germline): ENHRY, SYGVKD. The CDR3 spans 17 residues. The CDR3 spells CAISTGTSGTSSYEQYF.

The V and J genes are TRBV29-1 and TRBJ2-7; TCRdb proposes TRBD2, but this gene call is untestable without DNA. Looked up from germline, CDR1 is SQVTM and CDR2 is ANQGSEA. There are 13 residues in the CDR3. The CDR3 sequence: CSARPSGTYEQYF.

This clonotype ranks as medium-sized in terms of frequency. The rearrangement joins TRBV9 to TRBJ2-3; absent DNA, TCRdb's TRBD2 call cannot be checked. The CDR3 runs to 16 residues. Germline V gives CDR1 SGDLS, CDR2 YYNGEE. The CDR3 sequence is CASSVGGSGGTDTQYF. Using reference TRBV9 and TRBJ2-3 for the parts outside the CDR3, the full variable domain is DSGVTQTPKHLITATGQRVTLRCSPRSGDLSVYWYQQSLDQGLQFLIQYYNGEERAKGNILERFSAQQFPDLHSELNLSSLELGDSALYFCASSVGGSGGTDTQYFGPGTRLTVL.

V and J are TRBV7-2 and TRBJ1-5; TCRdb selects TRBD1, and the lack of DNA leaves this call unchecked. CDR3 length: 15 residues. CDR1 SGHTA and CDR2 FQGNSA come from the germline V gene. The CDR3 loop is CASSLERGGRQPQHF.

The chain carries TRBV24-1 and TRBJ1-1; the TCRdb D gene call, TRBD1, has no DNA to confirm it. Germline V gives CDR1 KGHDR, CDR2 SFDVKD. This CDR3 is built from 14 residues. This chain's CDR3 is CATSDTGGKTEAFF.

The rearrangement links TRBV20-1 to TRBJ2-3. Germline CDR1 DFQATT, CDR2 SNEGSKA (reference sequence). This CDR3 is 16 amino acids long. The CDR3 spells CSASVRLAVGTDTQYF.